One and the same sample provided the 19 T cell receptor beta chains below, sequenced in a study of OX40 agonist ivuxolimab in advanced cancers. Produced via immunoSEQ multiplex PCR; TCRdb's table is partial and in-frame only. This table holds some 44,000 clones, roughly 80% found once. The material was CD4+ or CD8+ T cells sorted from blood, obtained in a trial of the OX40 agonist ivuxolimab. These receptors were collected from an adult with an advanced solid tumor such as melanoma, head and neck, liver or kidney cancer.

V usage is TRBV19 and J usage is TRBJ1-2; D possibly corresponds to TRBD1 (5 bases). V shed 3 bases and J shed 2 bases, with 7 bases lying between them. The CDR3 has 13 amino acids. CDR1 is LNHDA and CDR2 is SQIVND in the germline V gene (reference sequence). CDR3 residues: CASSIRENYGYTF. The CDR3, as DNA: TGTGCCAGTAGTATCAGGGAAAACTATGGCTACACCTTC.

This clone showed up just once. This sequence joins TRBV5-1 and TRBJ1-1; TRBD1 agrees at 7 bases. The germline V gene has CDR1 SGHRS and CDR2 YFSETQ. Trimming cost V 0 bases and J 5 bases; bases outside gene matches: 7. The CDR3 consists of 15 residues. CDR3 bases: TGCGCCAGCAGCTTGGCAGGGGGGCAGAATACTGAAGCTTTCTTT. It specifies CASSLAGGQNTEAFF.

The chain couples TRBV30 to TRBJ2-2; D gene uncertain. Per germline, CDR1 GTSNPN and CDR2 SVGIG (reference sequence). There are 12 residues in the CDR3. Trimming removed 4 bases at V and 3 bases at J, with 6 bases between. The CDR3, as DNA: TGTGCCTGGATTGCCTACACCGGGGAGCTGTTTTTT. As protein: CAWIAYTGELFF.

The V call is TRBV19, the J call TRBJ1-5; maybe TRBD1 (5 bases). Trimming took off 6 bases at V and 7 bases at J, with 13 bases between the two ends. The CDR3 loop spans 13 amino acids. CDR1 and CDR2 (germline): LNHDA, SQIVND (reference sequence). CDR3 coding DNA: TGTGCCAGTAGATACAGGAGCGCGCAGCCCCAGCATTTT. The encoded protein is CASRYRSAQPQHF.

The rearrangement joins TRBV29-1 to TRBJ1-1, with a possible D match to TRBD1 (5 bases). Germline values: CDR1 SQVTM, CDR2 ANQGSEA. The CDR3 contains 15 residues. Trimming left V 3 bases short and J 1 base short, with 15 bases between. The DNA of the CDR3 is TGCAGCGTTGAGATTACCGGGACGGCGAACACTGAAGCTTTCTTT. Translating it yields CSVEITGTANTEAFF.

The chain is built from TRBV11-3 and TRBJ2-7; perhaps TRBD1 as D (5 bases). CDR3 length equals 13 residues. V lost 3 bases and J 2 bases, leaving 8 bases between the germline ends. CDR1 and CDR2 from the germline V gene are SGHNT and YENEEA. For the CDR3, the DNA is TGTGCCAGCAGCTTTTCGGACACCTACGAGCAGTACTTC. Its translation: CASSFSDTYEQYF.

The rearrangement joins TRBV5-1 to TRBJ2-7; 10 positions agree with TRBD1. Per germline, CDR1 SGHRS and CDR2 YFSETQ. The CDR3 extends over 16 amino acids. V trimming: 4 bases; J trimming: 3 bases; junction bases outside the gene matches: 10. In DNA form, the CDR3 reads TGCGCCAGCAGCACTGTCCCTGGGACAGGGGACTACGAGCAGTACTTC. Protein sequence: CASSTVPGTGDYEQYF.

As concerns this clone: This specimen includes other DNA sequences encoding the same CDR3. The chain uses TRBV7-2 and TRBJ2-7; D not certain. The CDR3 totals 13 residues. CDR1 is SGHTA and CDR2 is FQGNSA in the germline V gene. Trimming took off 1 base at V and 3 bases at J, with 7 bases between the two ends. The CDR3 loop is CASSLGQRYEQYF. The CDR3, as DNA: TGTGCCAGCAGCTTAGGCCAGCGCTACGAGCAGTACTTC. The variable domain in full, with the rest retrieved from reference TRBV7-2 and TRBJ2-7, is GAGVSQSPSNKVTEKGKDVELRCDPISGHTALYWYRQSLGQGLEFLIYFQGNSAPDKSGLPSDRFSAERTGGSVSTLTIQRTQQEDSAVYLCASSLGQRYEQYFGPGTRLTVT.

The genes are TRBV2 and TRBJ2-5; 9 positions match TRBD1. Germline assignment: CDR1 SNHLY and CDR2 FYNNEI. This CDR3 comprises 17 residues. The V segment lost 3 bases and the J segment 4 bases; nucleotides outside the gene matches: 12. The CDR3 protein is CASSDPGQGRLGETQYF. CDR3 bases: TGTGCCAGCAGTGACCCGGGACAGGGTCGTCTCGGAGAGACCCAGTACTTC. The entire variable domain, with the rest obtained from reference TRBV2 and TRBJ2-5, is as follows: EPEVTQTPSHQVTQMGQEVILRCVPISNHLYFYWYRQILGQKVEFLVSFYNNEISEKSEIFDDQFSVERPDGSNFTLKIRSTKLEDSAMYFCASSDPGQGRLGETQYFGPGTRLLVL.

The V and J genes are TRBV9 and TRBJ1-1, with D hard to call. The CDR3 totals 12 residues. Germline values: CDR1 SGDLS, CDR2 YYNGEE. The V end lost 3 bases, the J end lost 3 bases, and 6 bases lay between the germline ends. CDR3: CASSGEYTEAFF. The CDR3 DNA follows: TGTGCCAGCAGCGGTGAGTACACTGAAGCTTTCTTT.

The chain joins TRBV28 to TRBJ2-7; D remains unclear. CDR3 length equals 8 residues. CDR1 and CDR2 (germline): MDHEN, SYDVKM. The CDR3 DNA reads TGTGCTGTAGACGAGCAGTACTTC. This sequence encodes CAVDEQYF.

J is TRBJ1-5 and V is TRBV9, with no clear D. Trimming took 0 bases from V and 3 from J, leaving 4 bases between them. Germline V gene data show CDR1 as SGDLS and CDR2 as YYNGEE. This CDR3 is built from 13 residues. In DNA, the CDR3 is TGTGCCAGCAGCGTAGAAGACAATCAGCCCCAGCATTTT. It specifies CASSVEDNQPQHF. The full variable domain, with the rest looked up from reference TRBV9 and TRBJ1-5, is DSGVTQTPKHLITATGQRVTLRCSPRSGDLSVYWYQQSLDQGLQFLIQYYNGEERAKGNILERFSAQQFPDLHSELNLSSLELGDSALYFCASSVEDNQPQHFGDGTRLSIL.

This chain joins TRBV30 and TRBJ1-3; 7 bases align to TRBD1. This CDR3 has 16 amino acids. Trimming at V came to 3 bases and at J to 2 bases, leaving 10 bases not matched to a gene. Germline V gene sequence: CDR1 GTSNPN, CDR2 SVGIG (reference sequence). The CDR3 region has the DNA TGTGCCTGGAGCCCGAATTTACAGGGGACTGGAAACACCATATATTTT. Amino acid sequence: CAWSPNLQGTGNTIYF. The whole variable domain, remainder taken from reference TRBV30 and TRBJ1-3, is SQTIHQWPATLVQPVGSPLSLECTVEGTSNPNLYWYRQAAGRGLQLLFYSVGIGQISSEVPQNLSASRPQDRQFILSSKKLLLSDSGFYLCAWSPNLQGTGNTIYFGEGSWLTVV.

In this sample, this clone is medium-sized. This rearrangement joins TRBV11-2 to TRBJ1-2, with no clear D. Per germline, CDR1 SGHAT and CDR2 FQNNGV. V lost 8 bases and J lost 8, with 15 bases in between. The CDR3 totals 12 residues. The chain's CDR3 is CASGEGASGYTF. CDR3 nucleotide sequence: TGTGCCAGCGGAGAGGGTGCTAGCGGCTACACCTTC.

The chain uses TRBV7-9 and TRBJ1-5; the match to TRBD1 covers 9 bases. The ends lost 5 bases at V and 3 bases at J; junction bases unmatched: 8. The CDR3 has 16 amino acids. Germline CDR1 reads SEHNR; CDR2 reads FQNEAQ (reference sequence). The DNA for the CDR3 is TGTGCCAGCAGCCCGCCGGGACAGGGCATCAATCAGCCCCAGCATTTT. Its protein is CASSPPGQGINQPQHF.

The chain carries TRBV28 and TRBJ2-7, with TRBD1 as a possible D gene (5 bases). Germline assignment: CDR1 MDHEN and CDR2 SYDVKM. CDR3 length equals 15 residues. V gave up 5 bases and J gave up 1 base, with 15 bases separating them. The CDR3 region has the DNA TGTGCCAGCAGTCCAGCAGGGCCCAAATCCTACGAGCAGTACTTC. Its protein product is CASSPAGPKSYEQYF.

J is TRBJ2-1 and V is TRBV7-9, with TRBD1 matching 8 bases. The V and J ends lost 6 bases and 0 bases, in that order; junction bases with no gene match: 13. This CDR3 has 18 amino acids. Germline V gene lookup returns CDR1 SEHNR and CDR2 FQNEAQ (reference sequence). The DNA for the CDR3 is TGTGCCAGCAGGGCCGGGACAGGCTCAGAAAGCTCCTACAATGAGCAGTTCTTC. Translating it yields CASRAGTGSESSYNEQFF.

The rearrangement joins TRBV27 to TRBJ2-5; perhaps D is TRBD1 or TRBD2 (5 bases each). Germline CDR1 MNHEY, CDR2 SMNVEV (reference sequence). V was cut by 3 bases and J by 4 bases, with 18 bases left in between. The CDR3 sequence is 16 residues long. CDR3 nucleotide sequence: TGTGCCAGCAGTTTTACGCCGACCATGGGGGTAGAGACCCAGTACTTC. It is translated as CASSFTPTMGVETQYF.

In DNA, the CDR3 is TGTGCCAGCAGTGGACCGGGACAGGGGGCCTACGAGCAGTACTTC. Its translation is CASSGPGQGAYEQYF. The J gene is TRBJ2-7, the V gene TRBV27, with 11 bases fitting TRBD1. The CDR3 length is 15 residues. Per the germline V gene, CDR1 is MNHEY and CDR2 is SMNVEV (reference sequence). The V gene end was trimmed by 5 bases and the J gene end by 2 bases; junction bases not matched to a gene: 5.